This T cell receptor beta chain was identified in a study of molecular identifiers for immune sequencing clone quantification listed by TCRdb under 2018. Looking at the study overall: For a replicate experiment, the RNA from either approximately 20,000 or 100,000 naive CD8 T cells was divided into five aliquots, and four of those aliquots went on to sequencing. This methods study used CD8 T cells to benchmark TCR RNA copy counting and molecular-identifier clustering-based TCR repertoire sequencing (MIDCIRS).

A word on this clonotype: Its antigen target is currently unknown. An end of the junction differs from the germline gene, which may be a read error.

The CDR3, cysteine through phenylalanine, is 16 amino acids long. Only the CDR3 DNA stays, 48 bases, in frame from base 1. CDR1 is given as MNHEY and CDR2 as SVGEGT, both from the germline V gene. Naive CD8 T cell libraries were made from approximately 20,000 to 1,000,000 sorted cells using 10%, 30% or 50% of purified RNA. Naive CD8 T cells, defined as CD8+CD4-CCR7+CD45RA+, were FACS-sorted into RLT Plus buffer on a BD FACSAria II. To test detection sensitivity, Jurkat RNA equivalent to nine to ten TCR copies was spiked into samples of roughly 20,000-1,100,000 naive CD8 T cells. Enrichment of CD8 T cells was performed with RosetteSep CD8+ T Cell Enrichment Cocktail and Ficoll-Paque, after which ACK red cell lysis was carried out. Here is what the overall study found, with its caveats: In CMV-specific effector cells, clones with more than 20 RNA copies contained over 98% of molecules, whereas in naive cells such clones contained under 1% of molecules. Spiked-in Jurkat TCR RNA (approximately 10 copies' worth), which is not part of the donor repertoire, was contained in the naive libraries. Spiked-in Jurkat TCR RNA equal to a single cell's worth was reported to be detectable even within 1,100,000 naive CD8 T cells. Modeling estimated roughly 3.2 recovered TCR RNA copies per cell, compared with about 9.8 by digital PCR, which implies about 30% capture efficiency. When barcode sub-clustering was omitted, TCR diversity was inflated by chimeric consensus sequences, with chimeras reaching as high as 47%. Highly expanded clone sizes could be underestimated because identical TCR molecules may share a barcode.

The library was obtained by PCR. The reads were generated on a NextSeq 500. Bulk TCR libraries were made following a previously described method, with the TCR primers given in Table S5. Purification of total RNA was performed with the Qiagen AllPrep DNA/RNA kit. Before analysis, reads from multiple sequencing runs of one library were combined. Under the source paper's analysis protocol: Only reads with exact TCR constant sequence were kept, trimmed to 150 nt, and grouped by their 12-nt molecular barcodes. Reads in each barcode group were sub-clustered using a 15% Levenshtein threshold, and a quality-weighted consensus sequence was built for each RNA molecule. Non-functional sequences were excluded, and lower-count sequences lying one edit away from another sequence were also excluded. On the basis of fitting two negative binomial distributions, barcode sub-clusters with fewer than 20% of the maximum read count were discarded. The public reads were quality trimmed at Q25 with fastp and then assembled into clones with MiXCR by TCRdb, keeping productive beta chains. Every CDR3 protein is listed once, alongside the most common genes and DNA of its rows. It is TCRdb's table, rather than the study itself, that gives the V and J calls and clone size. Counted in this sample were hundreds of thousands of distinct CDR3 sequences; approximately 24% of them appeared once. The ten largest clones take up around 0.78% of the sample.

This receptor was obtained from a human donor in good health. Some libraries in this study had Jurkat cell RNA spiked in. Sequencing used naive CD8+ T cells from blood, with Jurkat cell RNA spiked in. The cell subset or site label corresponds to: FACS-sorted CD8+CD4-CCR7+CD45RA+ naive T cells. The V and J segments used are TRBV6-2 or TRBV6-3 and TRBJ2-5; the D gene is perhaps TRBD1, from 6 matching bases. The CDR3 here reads CASSFAGTPSQATQYF. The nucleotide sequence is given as TGTGCCAGCAGTTTCGCCGGGACACCGAGCCAAGCGACCCAGTACTTC.